The rows below give T cell receptor beta chains drawn from one sample of a study of cytomegalovirus exposure and HLA in healthy donors. Clones were read by immunoSEQ multiplex PCR, and TCRdb kept only the in-frame ones, dropping some. The sample shows 100,000 to 150,000 clones, approximately 80% of them seen only once. The sequencing sample was made of PBMCs. These receptor sequences come from a middle-aged woman in good health and CMV-seropositive. The CDR3 runs from the conserved cysteine through the conserved F or W. A D gene is named only where the DNA matches it firmly. The size field is filled for only some rows; it gives once, few, many or a size class.

clone size: .; D gene: .; J gene: TRBJ1-2; V gene: TRBV6-6; CDR3 DNA: TGTGCCAGCAGCCCGAACTATGGCTACACCTTC; CDR3 protein: CASSPNYGYTF
clone size: .; D gene: .; J gene: TRBJ2-2; V gene: TRBV2; CDR3 DNA: TGTGCCAGCACCCCCGCAGTCTCTAACACCGGGGAGCTGTTTTTT; CDR3 protein: CASTPAVSNTGELFF
clone size: .; D gene: .; J gene: TRBJ2-1; V gene: TRBV29-1; CDR3 DNA: TGCAGCGTCCTCCCGGCAGGCTCTCGCTCCTACAATGAGCAGTTCTTC; CDR3 protein: CSVLPAGSRSYNEQFF
clone size: .; D gene: TRBD2; J gene: TRBJ2-7; V gene: TRBV6-6; CDR3 DNA: TGTGCCAGCATTTTACCCGGGACTAACGAGCAGTACTTC; CDR3 protein: CASILPGTNEQYF
clone size: .; D gene: TRBD2; J gene: TRBJ2-1; V gene: TRBV28; CDR3 DNA: TGTGCCAGCAGTACGGGAGGACTAGCGGGAACCCATGAGCAGTTCTTC; CDR3 protein: CASSTGGLAGTHEQFF
clone size: .; D gene: .; J gene: TRBJ2-1; V gene: TRBV5-4; CDR3 DNA: TGTGCCAGCAGCTTGCAGGGGCCCTACAATGAGCAGTTCTTC; CDR3 protein: CASSLQGPYNEQFF
clone size: .; D gene: TRBD1; J gene: TRBJ2-2; V gene: TRBV7-9; CDR3 DNA: TGTGCCAGCAGCCCGGGACAGGGGGACACCGGGGAGCTGTTTTTT; CDR3 protein: CASSPGQGDTGELFF
clone size: .; D gene: .; J gene: TRBJ1-1; V gene: TRBV28; CDR3 DNA: TGTGCCAGCAGTTTAAGTCCCGACAGATCAGTGCTCATGAACACTGAAGCTTTCTTT; CDR3 protein: CASSLSPDRSVLMNTEAFF
clone size: .; D gene: TRBD2; J gene: TRBJ2-7; V gene: TRBV4-2; CDR3 DNA: TGTGCCAGCAGCCAACCCCCCGGGAGGGGACAAAAGTACTACGAGCAGTACTTC; CDR3 protein: CASSQPPGRGQKYYEQYF
clone size: .; D gene: TRBD1; J gene: TRBJ2-5; V gene: TRBV5-1; CDR3 DNA: TGCGCCAGCAGCAGTTGGACAGGGGAAGAGACCCAGTACTTC; CDR3 protein: CASSSWTGEETQYF
clone size: .; D gene: .; J gene: TRBJ1-1; V gene: TRBV5-8; CDR3 DNA: TGTGCCAGCAGCTTGGAGATGGGCAGGCCAGCCACTGAAGCTTTCTTT; CDR3 protein: CASSLEMGRPATEAFF
clone size: .; D gene: TRBD1; J gene: TRBJ1-4; V gene: TRBV28; CDR3 DNA: TGTGCCAGCAGTTCTTCCGGGACAGGGGGCGGTGAAAAACTGTTTTTT; CDR3 protein: CASSSSGTGGGEKLFF
clone size: .; D gene: .; J gene: TRBJ1-2; V gene: TRBV28; CDR3 DNA: TGTGCCAGCAGTTACGGTCCCGCCCACTATGGCTACACCTTC; CDR3 protein: CASSYGPAHYGYTF
clone size: few; D gene: TRBD1; J gene: TRBJ2-7; V gene: TRBV28; CDR3 DNA: TGTGCCAGCTCTCGGACAGGGGGCTACGAGCAGTACTTC; CDR3 protein: CASSRTGGYEQYF
clone size: .; D gene: TRBD1; J gene: TRBJ2-4; V gene: TRBV10-3; CDR3 DNA: TGTGCCATCAGTGCAGGGGGTTCCAAAAACATTCAGTACTTC; CDR3 protein: CAISAGGSKNIQYF
clone size: .; D gene: TRBD2; J gene: TRBJ2-3; V gene: TRBV5-1; CDR3 DNA: TGCGCCAGCAGCACCTCCGGGACTAAAGGAGATACGCAGTATTTT; CDR3 protein: CASSTSGTKGDTQYF
clone size: .; D gene: .; J gene: TRBJ1-1; V gene: TRBV5-1; CDR3 DNA: TGCGCCAGCAGCTTGGGAGGTAACACTGAAGCTTTCTTT; CDR3 protein: CASSLGGNTEAFF
clone size: .; D gene: TRBD2; J gene: TRBJ2-3; V gene: TRBV9; CDR3 DNA: TGTGCCAGCAGCGTAGAACTAGCGGGAACAGATACGCAGTATTTT; CDR3 protein: CASSVELAGTDTQYF
clone size: .; D gene: .; J gene: TRBJ1-5; V gene: TRBV4-1; CDR3 DNA: TGCGCCAGCAGCCAAGAGGGGGGTGTGGGGTACCAGCCCCAGCATTTT; CDR3 protein: CASSQEGGVGYQPQHF
clone size: few; D gene: .; J gene: TRBJ1-2; V gene: TRBV2; CDR3 DNA: TGTGCCAGCAGTGACAGCTATGGCTACACCTTC; CDR3 protein: CASSDSYGYTF
clone size: .; D gene: .; J gene: TRBJ2-7; V gene: TRBV6-1; CDR3 DNA: TGTGCCAGCACTTTGGACTTCTGGAACTACGAGCAGTACTTC; CDR3 protein: CASTLDFWNYEQYF
clone size: .; D gene: .; J gene: TRBJ2-5; V gene: TRBV11-2; CDR3 DNA: TGTGCCGGCAGCTTAGGGCTTAACCAAGAGACCCAGTACTTC; CDR3 protein: CAGSLGLNQETQYF
clone size: once; D gene: TRBD1; J gene: TRBJ1-5; V gene: TRBV9; CDR3 DNA: TGTGCCAGCAGCTCTTCCGGGACAGGGGGCCAGCCCCAGCATTTT; CDR3 protein: CASSSSGTGGQPQHF
clone size: .; D gene: TRBD2; J gene: TRBJ2-2; V gene: TRBV6-4; CDR3 DNA: TGTGCCAGCAGTGAGCGGGAGACCGGGGAGCTGTTTTTT; CDR3 protein: CASSERETGELFF
clone size: .; D gene: .; J gene: TRBJ1-2; V gene: TRBV6-5; CDR3 DNA: TGTGCCAGCAGTGAAAATGGCAAGAACTATGGCTACACCTTC; CDR3 protein: CASSENGKNYGYTF
clone size: .; D gene: .; J gene: TRBJ2-7; V gene: TRBV28; CDR3 DNA: TGTGCCAGCAGTACACCAACCGGGATACTCTACGAGCAGTACTTC; CDR3 protein: CASSTPTGILYEQYF